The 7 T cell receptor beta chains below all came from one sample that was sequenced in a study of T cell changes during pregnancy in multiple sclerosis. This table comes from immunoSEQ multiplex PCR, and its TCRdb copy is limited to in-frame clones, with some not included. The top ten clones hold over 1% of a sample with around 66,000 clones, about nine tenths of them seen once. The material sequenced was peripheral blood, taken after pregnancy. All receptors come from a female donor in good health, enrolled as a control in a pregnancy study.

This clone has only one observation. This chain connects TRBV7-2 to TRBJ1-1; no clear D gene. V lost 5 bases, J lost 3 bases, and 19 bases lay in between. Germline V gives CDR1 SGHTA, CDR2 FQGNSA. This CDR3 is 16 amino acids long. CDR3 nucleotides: TGTGCCAGCAGCCCCCAGGTGGTTTCTTGGGACACTGAAGCTTTCTTT. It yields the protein CASSPQVVSWDTEAFF.

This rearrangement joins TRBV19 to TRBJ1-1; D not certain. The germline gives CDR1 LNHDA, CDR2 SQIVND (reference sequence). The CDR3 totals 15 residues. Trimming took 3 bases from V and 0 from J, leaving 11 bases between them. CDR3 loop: CASSIGRVLNTEAFF. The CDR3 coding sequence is TGTGCCAGTAGTATCGGGCGGGTCTTGAACACTGAAGCTTTCTTT.

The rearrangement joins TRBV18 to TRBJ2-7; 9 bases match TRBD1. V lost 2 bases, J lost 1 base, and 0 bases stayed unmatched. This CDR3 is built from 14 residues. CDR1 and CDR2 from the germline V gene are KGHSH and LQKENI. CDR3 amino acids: CASSPGTGSYEQYF. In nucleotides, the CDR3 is TGTGCCAGCTCACCAGGGACAGGGTCCTACGAGCAGTACTTC. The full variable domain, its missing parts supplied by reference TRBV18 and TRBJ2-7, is NAGVMQNPRHLVRRRGQEARLRCSPMKGHSHVYWYRQLPEEGLKFMVYLQKENIIDESGMPKERFSAEFPKEGPSILRIQQVVRGDSAAYFCASSPGTGSYEQYFGPGTRLTVT.

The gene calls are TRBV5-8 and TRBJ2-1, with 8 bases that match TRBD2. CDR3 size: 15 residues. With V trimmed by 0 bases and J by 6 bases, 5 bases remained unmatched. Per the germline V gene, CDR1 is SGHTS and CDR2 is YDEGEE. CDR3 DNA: TGTGCCAGCAGCTTGGGACTAGCGAACTTCAATGAGCAGTTCTTC. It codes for CASSLGLANFNEQFF.

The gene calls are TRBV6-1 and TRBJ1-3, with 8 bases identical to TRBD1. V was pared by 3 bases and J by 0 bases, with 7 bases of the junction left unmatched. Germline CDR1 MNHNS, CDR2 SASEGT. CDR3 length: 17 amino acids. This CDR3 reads CASSDGTGLGSGNTIYF. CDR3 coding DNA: TGTGCCAGCAGTGACGGGACAGGATTGGGCTCTGGAAACACCATATATTTT.

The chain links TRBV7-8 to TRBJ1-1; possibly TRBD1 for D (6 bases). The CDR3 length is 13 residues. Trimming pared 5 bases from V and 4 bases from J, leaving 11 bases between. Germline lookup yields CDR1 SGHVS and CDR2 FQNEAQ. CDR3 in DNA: TGTGCCAGCAGCCACAGGGACACCACTGAAGCTTTCTTT. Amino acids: CASSHRDTTEAFF.

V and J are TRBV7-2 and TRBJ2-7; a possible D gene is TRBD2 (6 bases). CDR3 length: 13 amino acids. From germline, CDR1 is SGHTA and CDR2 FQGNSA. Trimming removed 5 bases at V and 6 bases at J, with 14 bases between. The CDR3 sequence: CASSPVGGFEQYF. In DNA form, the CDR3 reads TGTGCCAGCAGCCCCGTTGGAGGGTTCGAGCAGTACTTC.